This is a list of T cell receptor beta chains from one sample in a study of blood T cell repertoires in COVID-19. Measured with immunoSEQ multiplex PCR; TCRdb has only the in-frame clones, and not every one. The top ten clones hold roughly 7% of a sample with around 69,000 clones, around 83% of them seen once. Sequencing was carried out using peripheral blood. The receptors originated from a man between 45 and 60 years old with active COVID-19. Each CDR3 is given with its conserved first and last residue. Fields, in order: D gene, clone size, V gene, J gene, CDR3 DNA, CDR3 protein. The D gene is left open where the match is weak. Only some rows state a clone size, as once, few, many or a class for expanded clones.

d_gene: TRBD1
abundance: .
v_gene: TRBV9
j_gene: TRBJ2-7
CDR3nt: TGTGCCAGCAGCGTAGGGGGACAGAGCTCCTACGAGCAGTACTTC
CDR3aa: CASSVGGQSSYEQYF

d_gene: TRBD2
abundance: .
v_gene: TRBV7-2
j_gene: TRBJ2-3
CDR3nt: TGTGCCAGCAGCTTAGGCCTAGCGGGGGTCACAGATACGCAGTATTTT
CDR3aa: CASSLGLAGVTDTQYF

d_gene: TRBD2
abundance: once
v_gene: TRBV28
j_gene: TRBJ2-1
CDR3nt: TGTGCCAGCAGGACTACCGGGACTAACTACAATGAGCAGTTCTTC
CDR3aa: CASRTTGTNYNEQFF

d_gene: .
abundance: .
v_gene: TRBV7-3
j_gene: TRBJ2-1
CDR3nt: TGTGCCAGCAGCTTAGACAGATACAATGAGCAGTTCTTC
CDR3aa: CASSLDRYNEQFF

d_gene: TRBD2
abundance: .
v_gene: TRBV11-2
j_gene: TRBJ2-5
CDR3nt: TGTGCCAGCAGCCTGGCAATTGGCGGGGGGGAAGAGACCCAGTACTTC
CDR3aa: CASSLAIGGGEETQYF

d_gene: .
abundance: .
v_gene: TRBV11-3
j_gene: TRBJ2-1
CDR3nt: TGTGCCAGCAGCTTCGGCGGTCAAGGCGAGCAGTTCTTC
CDR3aa: CASSFGGQGEQFF

d_gene: .
abundance: .
v_gene: TRBV2
j_gene: TRBJ2-7
CDR3nt: TGTGCCAGCACGGAGTGGTCCTACGAGCAGTACTTC
CDR3aa: CASTEWSYEQYF

d_gene: TRBD2
abundance: .
v_gene: TRBV7-2
j_gene: TRBJ2-3
CDR3nt: TGTGCCAGCAGCTTACGAAGCGGGGGGGCCTCAGGGGTAGATACGCAGTATTTT
CDR3aa: CASSLRSGGASGVDTQYF

d_gene: .
abundance: few
v_gene: TRBV2
j_gene: TRBJ1-5
CDR3nt: TGTGCCAGCAGTGAAGCGCCAGGGCCCAATCAGCCCCAGCATTTT
CDR3aa: CASSEAPGPNQPQHF

d_gene: TRBD1
abundance: .
v_gene: TRBV19
j_gene: TRBJ2-2
CDR3nt: TGTGCCAGCAGGACAGGGGAGAGCACCGGGGAGCTGTTTTTT
CDR3aa: CASRTGESTGELFF

d_gene: TRBD1
abundance: .
v_gene: TRBV7-9
j_gene: TRBJ1-2
CDR3nt: TGTGCCAGCAGCTTAGGGGGACAGGAGACCTATGGCTACACCTTC
CDR3aa: CASSLGGQETYGYTF

d_gene: .
abundance: .
v_gene: TRBV3-1/TRBV3-2
j_gene: TRBJ2-4
CDR3nt: TGTGCCAGCAGCCAGTCCTCGACAGGACTTACCAAAAACATTCAGTACTTC
CDR3aa: CASSQSSTGLTKNIQYF

d_gene: .
abundance: .
v_gene: TRBV11-3
j_gene: TRBJ2-5
CDR3nt: TGTGCCAGCAGCCTAGGATTGGGGCCGACGGTGCTCCAAGAGACCCAGTACTTC
CDR3aa: CASSLGLGPTVLQETQYF

d_gene: .
abundance: .
v_gene: TRBV11-2
j_gene: TRBJ2-2
CDR3nt: TGTGCCAGCAGTACTATCAGGGGACTAACCGGGGAGCTGTTTTTT
CDR3aa: CASSTIRGLTGELFF

d_gene: TRBD2
abundance: .
v_gene: TRBV9
j_gene: TRBJ2-1
CDR3nt: TGTGCCAGCAGCGTAGAACTAGCGGGACCCTACAATGAGCAGTTCTTC
CDR3aa: CASSVELAGPYNEQFF

d_gene: .
abundance: .
v_gene: TRBV18
j_gene: TRBJ1-1
CDR3nt: TGTGCCAGCTCGCCCCAGGGCGACACTGAAGCTTTCTTT
CDR3aa: CASSPQGDTEAFF

d_gene: TRBD1
abundance: few
v_gene: TRBV2
j_gene: TRBJ1-6
CDR3nt: TGTGCCAGCAGTAGGATTCAGGGGGCCGGCGGTAATTCACCCCTCCACTTT
CDR3aa: CASSRIQGAGGNSPLHF

d_gene: TRBD2
abundance: .
v_gene: TRBV5-4
j_gene: TRBJ2-3
CDR3nt: TGTGCCAGCAGCTTGAAAGGCGGGGGGGCCACAGATACGCAGTATTTT
CDR3aa: CASSLKGGGATDTQYF

d_gene: TRBD2
abundance: .
v_gene: TRBV29-1
j_gene: TRBJ2-7
CDR3nt: TGCAGCGGGATGACTAGCGGGGGGGCCTACGAGCAGTACTTC
CDR3aa: CSGMTSGGAYEQYF

d_gene: TRBD1
abundance: medium-sized
v_gene: TRBV5-5
j_gene: TRBJ1-6
CDR3nt: TGTGCCAGCAGCCCTGGGGACAGGGCTAATTCACCCCTCCACTTT
CDR3aa: CASSPGDRANSPLHF

d_gene: TRBD2
abundance: .
v_gene: TRBV5-1
j_gene: TRBJ2-1
CDR3nt: TGCGCCAGCAGCTTGGTAGCGGGAGTCGAGGATGAGCAGTTCTTC
CDR3aa: CASSLVAGVEDEQFF

d_gene: TRBD1
abundance: .
v_gene: TRBV18
j_gene: TRBJ1-4
CDR3nt: TGTGCCAGCTCACCTACTTTATATGGACAGGCAACTAATGAAAAACTGTTTTTT
CDR3aa: CASSPTLYGQATNEKLFF

d_gene: TRBD2
abundance: .
v_gene: TRBV3-1/TRBV3-2
j_gene: TRBJ2-1
CDR3nt: TGTGCCAGCAGCCAAGTGCGGGCTAGCGGGGGGCGAATCAATGAGCAGTTCTTC
CDR3aa: CASSQVRASGGRINEQFF